This T cell receptor (beta chain) derives from a study of cytomegalovirus exposure and HLA in healthy donors. Study results and caveats: Reports credit the classifier with highly specific, highly sensitive diagnosis of cytomegalovirus status. It emerged from a later analysis that several of the most significant clusters appeared to be linked to common viral pathogens. Earlier analysis found most TCR beta V segments productive about 87% or about 30% of the time.

60 Vbeta and 13 Jbeta primers were used in PCR. The table came from immunoSEQ multiplex PCR; TCRdb's copy has only in-frame clones and leaves some out. The sample carries about 130,000 clones, less than 80% recorded once. Concerning this clone itself: What it recognizes is unknown.

This TCR was recovered from a man younger than 45 in good health and CMV-seronegative. Specimen: PBMCs.

The CDR3 DNA reads as TGTGCCAGCAGCGGTGGGGAGGGGGGGTACTACGAGCAGTACTTC. Translation gives CASSGGEGGYYEQYF. The chain recombines TRBV9 with TRBJ2-7, with D tentatively TRBD2 (7 bases). The CDR3 is made up of 15 amino acids. V was cut by 3 bases and J by 3 bases, with 16 bases left in between. In germline, CDR1 is SGDLS, CDR2 YYNGEE.